One and the same sample provided the 15 T cell receptor beta chains below, sequenced in a study of OX40 agonist ivuxolimab in advanced cancers. Data came from immunoSEQ multiplex PCR; TCRdb stores just in-frame clones and leaves some out. The sample includes tens of thousands of clones, about 88% of them seen just once. The specimen comprised CD4+ or CD8+ T cells sorted from blood, sampled in a trial of the OX40 agonist ivuxolimab. These receptors were taken from an adult with an advanced solid tumor such as melanoma, head and neck, liver or kidney cancer.

This clone was seen only once. The V and J genes are TRBV7-9 and TRBJ2-7; D gene uncertain. CDR1 is SEHNR, CDR2 FQNEAQ, per germline (reference sequence). The CDR3 has 13 residues. V was clipped by 1 base and J by 5 bases, with 9 bases between them. The CDR3 bases are TGTGCCAGCAGCTTAGATGAAGGCGACGAGCAGTACTTC. Translation gives CASSLDEGDEQYF.

The rearrangement uses TRBV18 and TRBJ1-1; the D is unclear. Germline V gene sequence: CDR1 KGHSH, CDR2 LQKENI. This CDR3 has 15 amino acids. The V and J ends lost 2 bases and 1 base respectively, with 11 bases between them. CDR3 sequence (DNA): TGTGCCAGCTCACCATTCTCTAGGGAGAACACTGAAGCTTTCTTT. Translation: CASSPFSRENTEAFF.

As concerns this clone: The DNA is left out, because the CDR3 cannot be placed on it with certainty; the CDR3 is given as TCRdb lists it. The gene calls are TRBV28 and TRBJ2-1. The CDR3 is 16 amino acids in total, end residues counted. The V gene's germline CDR1 is MDHEN and CDR2 SYDVKM. The CDR3 sequence: CASSTSGGGVYNEQFF.

The gene calls are TRBV11-3 and TRBJ1-3; no definite D call. V lost 4 bases and J lost 3, with 19 bases in between. The germline V gene encodes CDR1 SGHNT and CDR2 YENEEA. The CDR3 has 17 amino acids. The CDR3: CASSSPRGVSFGNTIYF. CDR3 DNA sequence: TGTGCCAGCAGCTCCCCCCGTGGAGTGAGCTTTGGAAACACCATATATTTT.

V and J are TRBV7-2 and TRBJ2-1; D ambiguous. The CDR3 sequence is 13 residues long. V shed 1 base and J shed 7 bases, with 8 bases lying between them. Germline V CDR1 and CDR2: SGHTA, FQGNSA. The CDR3 spells CASSLGMRNEQFF. The CDR3 DNA reads as TGTGCCAGCAGCTTAGGAATGAGGAATGAGCAGTTCTTC.

The chain has TRBV19 and TRBJ2-7; TRBD1 matches 7 bases. There are 15 residues in the CDR3. Germline CDR1 reads LNHDA; CDR2 reads SQIVND (reference sequence). V shed 4 bases, J shed 2 bases, and the junction held 8 bases outside the gene matches. The CDR3 DNA follows: TGTGCCAGTAGTAGTAAGGGACAGCCCCCCTACGAGCAGTACTTC. Amino acids: CASSSKGQPPYEQYF.

The DNA for the CDR3 is TGTGCCACAGCGGGGGACTCCTACGAGCAGTACTTC. It is translated as CATAGDSYEQYF. This chain links TRBV28 with TRBJ2-7, with TRBD2 matching over 8 bases. After removal of 10 bases from V and 0 bases from J, the junction contained 2 bases not matched to a gene. This CDR3 is built from 12 residues. CDR1 MDHEN and CDR2 SYDVKM come from the germline V gene.

The chain joins TRBV15 to TRBJ2-3, with D unclear. The CDR3 has 12 amino acids. Germline V lookup: CDR1 LNHNV, CDR2 YYDKDF (reference sequence). V was pared by 4 bases and J by 4 bases, with 6 bases between. The CDR3 region is CATSIKSDTQYF. DNA for the CDR3: TGTGCCACCAGCATTAAATCAGATACGCAGTATTTT.

The chain uses TRBV7-2 and TRBJ1-1; 7 nucleotides line up with TRBD1. The CDR3 length is 14 residues. The V and J ends lost 5 bases and 10 bases, in that order; junction bases with no gene match: 13. CDR1 is SGHTA, CDR2 FQGNSA, per germline. The DNA of the CDR3 is TGTGCCAGCAGCCCACCGGGGACAGCCGGTGGAGCTTTCTTT. Its protein product is CASSPPGTAGGAFF.

The chain joins TRBV5-4 to TRBJ2-5; D possibly matches TRBD1 or TRBD2 (6 bases each). V lost 4 bases, J lost 4 bases, and 17 bases lay in between. CDR1 and CDR2 from the germline V gene are SGHNT and YYREEE (reference sequence). CDR3 length: 15 residues. The CDR3 nucleotides read TGTGCCAGCAGCGGAGGGGCAGGGGTACGAGAGACCCAGTACTTC. Translation: CASSGGAGVRETQYF. Full variable domain (missing parts from reference TRBV5-4 and TRBJ2-5): ETGVTQSPTHLIKTRGQQVTLRCSSQSGHNTVSWYQQALGQGPQFIFQYYREEENGRGNFPPRFSGLQFPNYSSELNVNALELDDSALYLCASSGGAGVRETQYFGPGTRLLVL.

V gene TRBV7-2 combines with J gene TRBJ2-7; no clear D. This CDR3 is 12 amino acids long. Germline V gives CDR1 SGHTA, CDR2 FQGNSA. Trimming left V 5 bases short and J 3 bases short, with 8 bases between. DNA of the CDR3: TGTGCCAGCAGCCCCTGGTACTACGAGCAGTACTTC. Translated, it gives CASSPWYYEQYF.

This clone was observed a handful of times. The gene calls are TRBV19 and TRBJ2-5, with 10 bases fitting TRBD1. Germline assignment: CDR1 LNHDA and CDR2 SQIVND (reference sequence). The J segment lost 5 bases and the V segment lost 9 bases, leaving 9 bases of the junction unmatched. The CDR3 contains 14 residues. The DNA of the CDR3 is TGTGCCAGCGGGACAGGGGCCAGTGGGGAGACCCAGTACTTC. It encodes CASGTGASGETQYF. Combining the CDR3 with reference TRBV19 and TRBJ2-5 gives the whole variable domain DGGITQSPKYLFRKEGQNVTLSCEQNLNHDAMYWYRQDPGQGLRLIYYSQIVNDFQKGDIAEGYSVSREKKESFPLTVTSAQKNPTAFYLCASGTGASGETQYFGPGTRLLVL.

The chain has TRBV5-4 and TRBJ2-3; TRBD2 aligns across 11 bases. Germline V CDR1 and CDR2: SGHNT, YYREEE (reference sequence). Trimming took 0 bases from V and 5 from J; bases not matched to a gene: 2. The CDR3 consists of 15 residues. The CDR3 sequence is CASSLALAGGDTQYF. CDR3 bases: TGTGCCAGCAGCTTGGCTCTAGCGGGAGGAGATACGCAGTATTTT.

The CDR3: CASSLAEAGGFHGYTF. Written as DNA, the CDR3 is TGCGCCAGCAGCTTGGCCGAGGCAGGGGGTTTTCATGGCTACACCTTC. The V gene is TRBV5-1, the J gene TRBJ1-2; 7 nucleotides match TRBD1. The CDR3 has 16 residues. The germline gives CDR1 SGHRS, CDR2 YFSETQ. J gave up 6 bases and V 0 bases, and 11 bases lay outside the gene matches.

V is TRBV19 and J is TRBJ1-2; D might be TRBD1 (5 bases). The CDR3 has 16 residues. Germline V gives CDR1 LNHDA, CDR2 SQIVND (reference sequence). Trimming pared 6 bases from V and 5 bases from J, leaving 22 bases between. In DNA form, the CDR3 reads TGTGCCAGTAGGTCCCATGCCGGGGGAGTAGGGTATGGCTACACCTTC. This sequence encodes CASRSHAGGVGYGYTF.